Many counts were recorded for the clone carrying this T cell receptor (beta chain). Its specificity is not known. The data originate from a study of T cell repertoires in cytomegalovirus infection. Study details: Matching HLA type, along with CMV infection, was indicated by public TCR beta signatures. Overall study results and limits: Ex vivo, HLA-C-restricted CMV-specific TCR beta clonotypes prevailed over the rest of the response. Totalled public TCR beta family frequency picked out people who carried CMV plus the relevant HLA.

One entry per CDR3 protein results from TCRdb running MiXCR on the reads. The data contain almost 550,000 distinct CDR3 sequences, 16% of them singletons. Source material: CD8+ T cells from PBMCs. The TCR comes from a human donor in good health (CMV status not recorded). Some clones in this sample may be carry-over from other donors' samples.

This CDR3 is CASSFDWEDEHRLDYNSPLHF. CDR3 coding DNA: TGTGCCAGCAGCTTCGACTGGGAGGACGAGCATCGCCTTGACTACAATTCACCCCTCCACTTT. The chain joins TRBV7-9 to TRBJ1-6; no firm D call. Trimming shortened V by 3 bases and J by 7 bases, and 31 bases separated the two germline ends. The CDR3 spans 21 residues. CDR1 SEHNR and CDR2 FQNEAQ come from the germline V gene (reference sequence).